The next 29 T cell receptor beta chains were all read from a single sample in a study of shared clonotypes between healthy human individuals. Produced via immunoSEQ multiplex PCR; TCRdb's table is partial and in-frame only. This sample has roughly 2,300,000 clones; roughly 90% occur once, and the top ten carry around 0.4%. What was sequenced was naive CD4+ T cells from PBMCs. Subset indicated: CD45RA+ positively selected. The receptors derive from a man between 18 and 35 years old in good health. Some clones in this sample may be carry-over from other donors' samples.

This clone was seen a single time. The chain couples TRBV9 to TRBJ1-5, with D maybe TRBD1 (6 bases). Trimming pared 4 bases from V and 5 bases from J, leaving 13 bases between. The CDR3 spans 14 residues. Germline lookup yields CDR1 SGDLS and CDR2 YYNGEE. This CDR3 reads CASSNGQNHQPQHF. The CDR3 nucleotides read TGTGCCAGCAGCAACGGACAGAACCATCAGCCCCAGCATTTT.

The V call is TRBV18, the J call TRBJ1-2; TRBD1 agrees at 7 bases. The CDR3 length is 15 residues. V shed 3 bases and J 2 bases; nucleotides not matched to a gene: 6. Germline V lookup: CDR1 KGHSH, CDR2 LQKENI. Here the CDR3 DNA reads TGTGCCAGCTCACCGCTTGGGACAGTGAACTATGGCTACACCTTC. Residues: CASSPLGTVNYGYTF.

This sequence joins TRBV4-2 and TRBJ1-5; 7 bases map to TRBD1. Trimming at V came to 1 base and at J to 4 bases, leaving 13 bases not matched to a gene. Germline values: CDR1 LGHNA, CDR2 YNFKEQ. This CDR3 has 18 residues. For the CDR3, the DNA is TGTGCCAGCAGCCAAGTTCCCCTAACTGCAGGGGGAAATCAGCCCCAGCATTTT. It specifies CASSQVPLTAGGNQPQHF.

The chain employs TRBV18 and TRBJ2-3, with D possibly being TRBD2 (5 bases). Germline lookup yields CDR1 KGHSH and CDR2 LQKENI. V was shortened by 4 bases and J by 2 bases, with 10 bases between the two germline ends. CDR3 size: 14 residues. The CDR3 here is CASSRQDFTDTQYF. CDR3 in DNA: TGTGCCAGCTCACGGCAGGACTTCACAGATACGCAGTATTTT.

This chain joins TRBV18 and TRBJ2-5; D unclear. This CDR3 region has 12 residues. With 6 bases removed from V and 6 bases from J, the gap between germline ends came to 11 bases. Germline assignment: CDR1 KGHSH and CDR2 LQKENI. The CDR3 coding sequence is TGTGCCAGCTCTCCCAAGATGCAGACCCAGTACTTC. Protein: CASSPKMQTQYF.

The chain carries TRBV7-9 and TRBJ1-1; 10 positions match TRBD1. The CDR3 has 14 residues. V lost 6 bases to trimming and J lost 6 bases; unmatched junction nucleotides: 7. CDR1 is SEHNR, CDR2 FQNEAQ, per germline (reference sequence). The CDR3 DNA is TGTGCCAGCAGGGACTGGGACAGGGGTTCTGAAGCTTTCTTT. It is translated as CASRDWDRGSEAFF. The whole variable domain, filled in from reference TRBV7-9 and TRBJ1-1, reads DTGVSQNPRHKITKRGQNVTFRCDPISEHNRLYWYRQTLGQGPEFLTYFQNEAQLEKSRLLSDRFSAERPKGSFSTLEIQRTEQGDSAMYLCASRDWDRGSEAFFGQGTRLTVV.

The J gene is TRBJ1-2, the V gene TRBV5-8, with TRBD1 matching 7 bases. Germline lookup yields CDR1 SGHTS and CDR2 YDEGEE. CDR3 length equals 13 residues. Trimming cost V 2 bases and J 7 bases; bases outside gene matches: 5. The CDR3 region has the DNA TGTGCCAGCAGCTTTGACAGGGTAGTTGGCTACACCTTC. It is translated as CASSFDRVVGYTF.

CDR3 sequence (DNA): TGTGCCAGTAGGACCCTGGACGCCGAAAAACTGTTTTTT. It is translated as CASRTLDAEKLFF. The rearrangement joins TRBV19 to TRBJ1-4; D ambiguous. The V and J ends lost 6 bases and 8 bases respectively, with 13 bases between them. The CDR3 consists of 13 residues. Germline V CDR1 and CDR2: LNHDA, SQIVND (reference sequence).

To note about this clone: The same CDR3 also results from other DNA sequences found in this sample. This chain uses TRBV7-3 with TRBJ2-3; TRBD2 might be the D (5 bases). V shed 5 bases and J shed 0 bases, with 12 bases lying between them. The length of the CDR3 is 15 residues. Germline assignment: CDR1 SGHTA and CDR2 FQGTGA. CDR3 in amino acids: CASSLSRESTDTQYF. The CDR3, as DNA: TGTGCCAGCAGCCTCTCTAGGGAGAGCACAGATACGCAGTATTTT.

This chain joins TRBV9 and TRBJ2-2; D unresolved. The CDR3 is made up of 16 amino acids. Germline CDR1 SGDLS, CDR2 YYNGEE. The germline V and J ends were trimmed by 0 bases and 6 bases, with 15 bases remaining between them. CDR3 residues: CASSVAIGQVPGELFF. DNA of the CDR3: TGTGCCAGCAGCGTAGCTATTGGGCAGGTCCCCGGGGAGCTGTTTTTT.

The J gene is TRBJ1-1, the V gene TRBV5-4; the D gene is possibly TRBD1 (5 bases). This CDR3 contains 14 residues. The germline gives CDR1 SGHNT, CDR2 YYREEE (reference sequence). Trimming left V 4 bases short and J 4 bases short, with 14 bases between. This chain's CDR3 is CASSRDGGGTEAFF. CDR3 coding DNA: TGTGCCAGCAGCAGGGATGGGGGGGGCACTGAAGCTTTCTTT.

V usage is TRBV25-1 and J usage is TRBJ1-2, with TRBD1 as a possible D gene (5 bases). CDR3 length: 15 residues. Per the germline V gene, CDR1 is MGHDK and CDR2 is SYGVNS. With 6 bases removed from V and 0 bases from J, the gap between germline ends came to 14 bases. This CDR3 is CASRGGGEANYGYTF. The CDR3 bases are TGTGCCAGCAGGGGGGGAGGGGAGGCTAACTATGGCTACACCTTC.

The gene calls are TRBV15 and TRBJ2-5; perhaps TRBD2 as D (5 bases). Looked up from germline, CDR1 is LNHNV and CDR2 is YYDKDF (reference sequence). V gave up 1 base and J gave up 5 bases, with 8 bases separating them. CDR3 size: 13 residues. CDR3 residues: CATSRVLVETQYF. The CDR3, as DNA: TGTGCCACCAGCAGAGTACTAGTGGAGACCCAGTACTTC.

This chain links TRBV7-9 with TRBJ1-3; D gene uncertain. The CDR3 runs 13 residues. Germline V gene lookup returns CDR1 SEHNR and CDR2 FQNEAQ (reference sequence). V gave up 7 bases and J gave up 0 bases, with 7 bases separating them. The CDR3 DNA reads as TGTGCCAGCAAAGAGAGCTCTGGAAACACCATATATTTT. This encodes CASKESSGNTIYF.

The genes are TRBV4-2 and TRBJ1-5; D gene unclear. V was cut by 3 bases and J by 0 bases, with 9 bases left in between. This CDR3 spans 15 amino acids. Looked up from germline, CDR1 is LGHNA and CDR2 is YNFKEQ. The DNA for the CDR3 is TGTGCCAGCAGCCAGTCTCCGTCTAGCAATCAGCCCCAGCATTTT. This gives the protein CASSQSPSSNQPQHF.

The DNA of the CDR3 is TGCGCCAGCAGCCGATCCCTCGGGACAGGGGCGACCTATGGCTACACCTTC. This encodes CASSRSLGTGATYGYTF. The chain joins TRBV4-3 to TRBJ1-2, with 10 nucleotides matching TRBD1. J lost 4 bases, V lost 4 bases, and 12 bases had no gene match. Germline values: CDR1 LGHNA, CDR2 YSLEER. There are 17 residues in the CDR3.

The chain links TRBV18 to TRBJ2-2; 8 bases are a match to TRBD1. CDR1 is KGHSH and CDR2 is LQKENI in the germline V gene. The CDR3 spans 16 residues. J was trimmed by 5 bases and V by 6 bases; bases with no gene match: 11. The CDR3 loop is CASSLLEGQATGELFF. CDR3 in DNA: TGTGCCAGCTCCTTACTAGAGGGACAGGCAACCGGGGAGCTGTTTTTT. Combining the CDR3 with reference TRBV18 and TRBJ2-2 gives the whole variable domain NAGVMQNPRHLVRRRGQEARLRCSPMKGHSHVYWYRQLPEEGLKFMVYLQKENIIDESGMPKERFSAEFPKEGPSILRIQQVVRGDSAAYFCASSLLEGQATGELFFGEGSRLTVL.

V and J are TRBV19 and TRBJ2-1; TRBD2 agrees at 11 bases. Germline CDR1 reads LNHDA; CDR2 reads SQIVND (reference sequence). J was trimmed by 8 bases and V by 10 bases; bases with no gene match: 10. The CDR3 sequence is 14 residues long. The CDR3 sequence is CATRTSGSFDEQFF. For the CDR3, the DNA is TGTGCCACCCGCACTAGCGGGAGTTTTGATGAGCAGTTCTTC.

The rearrangement joins TRBV9 to TRBJ1-1; 9 bases are shared with TRBD1. V shed 1 base, J shed 4 bases, and the junction held 14 bases outside the gene matches. Per germline, CDR1 SGDLS and CDR2 YYNGEE. The CDR3 totals 18 residues. CDR3 sequence (DNA): TGTGCCAGCAGCGTACGGCCTATCACAGGGGGCGAAGTCACTGAAGCTTTCTTT. Protein product: CASSVRPITGGEVTEAFF.

The genes are TRBV14 and TRBJ2-7, with 8 bases lining up with TRBD2. Germline V gene sequence: CDR1 SGHDN, CDR2 FVKESK. The V segment lost 0 bases and the J segment 5 bases; nucleotides outside the gene matches: 6. This CDR3 has 15 residues. The CDR3 sequence: CASSQESGRVHEQYF. The CDR3 coding sequence is TGTGCCAGCAGCCAAGAGTCCGGGAGGGTCCACGAGCAGTACTTC.

This chain uses TRBV28 with TRBJ1-4; D may be TRBD1 (5 bases). Looked up from germline, CDR1 is MDHEN and CDR2 is SYDVKM. Trimming removed 8 bases from V and 8 bases from J, with 15 bases in between. The CDR3 has 13 amino acids. CDR3 nucleotide sequence: TGTGCCAGCTCCTATGGGGCGAGGGAAAAACTGTTTTTT. Translating it yields CASSYGAREKLFF.

The V call is TRBV7-3, the J call TRBJ1-1; no firm D call. This CDR3 spans 14 amino acids. V lost 4 bases and J lost 5, with 14 bases in between. In germline, CDR1 is SGHTA, CDR2 FQGTGA. CDR3: CASSSRPTGTEAFF. Here the CDR3 DNA reads TGTGCCAGCAGCTCCCGGCCAACCGGGACTGAAGCTTTCTTT.

Written as DNA, the CDR3 is TGCGCCAGCAGCTGGCGTCTTGGGAGCGAGCAGTACTTC. Translated, it gives CASSWRLGSEQYF. The J gene is TRBJ2-7, the V gene TRBV5-1, with a tentative D call TRBD2 (5 bases). The CDR3 loop spans 13 amino acids. Germline V gives CDR1 SGHRS, CDR2 YFSETQ. V lost 3 bases and J 6 bases, leaving 13 bases between the germline ends.

The V call is TRBV7-2, the J call TRBJ1-2; 7 bases are shared with TRBD1. The germline V gene has CDR1 SGHTA and CDR2 FQGNSA. This CDR3 is 15 amino acids long. V lost 2 bases and J lost 6; bases outside the gene matches: 9. The CDR3 DNA sequence: TGTGCCAGCAGCTTAATGGCAGGGGGGTCAGATGGCTACACCTTC. Its protein is CASSLMAGGSDGYTF.

This clone has only one observation. The rearrangement uses TRBV7-8 and TRBJ1-2; D might be TRBD1 (6 bases). The V gene's germline CDR1 is SGHVS and CDR2 FQNEAQ. Trimming took 4 bases from V and 8 from J, leaving 17 bases between them. CDR3 length: 14 residues. In nucleotides, the CDR3 is TGTGCCAGCAGCTACCCTCCTTCGGGGGCAGGCTACACCTTC. Protein product: CASSYPPSGAGYTF. Variable domain in full (rest from reference TRBV7-8 and TRBJ1-2): GAGVSQSPRYKVAKRGQDVALRCDPISGHVSLFWYQQALGQGPEFLTYFQNEAQLDKSGLPSDRFFAERPEGSVSTLKIQRTQQEDSAVYLCASSYPPSGAGYTFGSGTRLTVV.

In its sample, this clone was seen once. Other nucleotide sequences in the sample specify the same CDR3. The V and J genes are TRBV5-1 and TRBJ2-1; D remains unclear. Germline CDR1 is SGHRS and CDR2 is YFSETQ. V was shortened by 3 bases and J by 0 bases, with 10 bases between the two germline ends. CDR3 length equals 15 residues. The CDR3 sequence: CASSWTESSYNEQFF. Written as DNA, the CDR3 is TGCGCCAGCAGCTGGACCGAGTCCTCCTACAATGAGCAGTTCTTC.

The chain recombines TRBV5-6 with TRBJ1-3; D is unclear. The J call may be faulty, since TRBJ2-2 better matches the DNA end. The CDR3 length is 16 residues. Germline V gene sequence: CDR1 SGHDT, CDR2 YYEEEE. The CDR3 region is CASSFYNKRDTGELFF. CDR3 in DNA: TGTGCCAGCAGCTTCTACAACAAAAGGGACACCGGGGAGCTGTTTTTT.

The chain has TRBV9 and TRBJ2-3, with D tentatively TRBD2 (5 bases). Germline V gives CDR1 SGDLS, CDR2 YYNGEE. The CDR3 is 13 residues long. Trimming cost V 4 bases and J 2 bases, with 8 bases left between them. The chain's CDR3 is CASSTGDTDTQYF. The CDR3 DNA reads TGTGCCAGCAGCACCGGGGACACAGATACGCAGTATTTT. Full variable domain (remainder filled in from reference TRBV9 and TRBJ2-3): DSGVTQTPKHLITATGQRVTLRCSPRSGDLSVYWYQQSLDQGLQFLIQYYNGEERAKGNILERFSAQQFPDLHSELNLSSLELGDSALYFCASSTGDTDTQYFGPGTRLTVL.

CDR3: CASSSSQETQYF. CDR3 DNA sequence: TGTGCCAGCAGCTCCTCCCAAGAGACCCAGTACTTC. The chain is built from TRBV6-5 and TRBJ2-5; D gene unclear. Germline V gene lookup returns CDR1 MNHEY and CDR2 SVGAGI. With 6 bases removed from V and 1 base from J, the gap between germline ends came to 6 bases. This CDR3 comprises 12 residues.